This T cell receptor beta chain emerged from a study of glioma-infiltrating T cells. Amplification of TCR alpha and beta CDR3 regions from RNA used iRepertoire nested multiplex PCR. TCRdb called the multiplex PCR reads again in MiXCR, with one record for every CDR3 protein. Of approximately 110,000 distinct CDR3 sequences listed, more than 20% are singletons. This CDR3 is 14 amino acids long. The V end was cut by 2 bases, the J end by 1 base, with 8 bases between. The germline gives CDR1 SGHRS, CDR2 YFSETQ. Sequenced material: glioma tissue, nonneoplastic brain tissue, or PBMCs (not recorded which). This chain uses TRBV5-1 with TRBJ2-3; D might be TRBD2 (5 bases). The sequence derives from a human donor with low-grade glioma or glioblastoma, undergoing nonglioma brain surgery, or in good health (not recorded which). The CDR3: CASSLGLRTDTQYF. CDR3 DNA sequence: TGCGCCAGCAGCTTAGGACTTCGCACAGATACGCAGTATTTT.